A selection of T cell receptor beta chains follows, all from one sample in a study of shared clonotypes between healthy human individuals. Libraries were prepared by immunoSEQ multiplex PCR; TCRdb keeps only in-frame clonotypes and omits some of them. The table has 400,000 to 600,000 clones, around 79% seen once. Sequenced: PBMCs. The source is a woman aged 40 to 50 in good health. Some clones in this sample may be carry-over from other donors' samples. CDR3s include the opening cysteine and the closing phenylalanine or tryptophan. D genes are given only for firm matches. Size tells how often a clone was seen (once, few, many) or the class of an expanded clone, and some rows leave it out.

J,D,V,size,CDR3,DNA
TRBJ2-3,TRBD2,TRBV7-9,once,CASSRMGLVADTQYF,TGTGCCAGCAGCCGTATGGGACTAGTCGCAGATACGCAGTATTTT
TRBJ2-2,NA,TRBV7-2,NA,CASSLDHTGELFF,TGTGCCAGCAGCTTAGACCATACCGGGGAGCTGTTTTTT
TRBJ2-1,TRBD2,TRBV7-2,once,CASSLKLAGGGNEQFF,TGTGCCAGCAGCTTAAAACTAGCGGGAGGGGGAAATGAGCAGTTCTTC
TRBJ2-3,TRBD2,TRBV5-4,once,CASSSAGEDTQYF,TGTGCCAGCAGCTCAGCGGGAGAGGATACGCAGTATTTT
TRBJ1-2,NA,TRBV29-1,NA,CSVDGVGRSGYTF,TGCAGCGTTGATGGGGTCGGGAGAAGTGGCTACACCTTC
TRBJ1-2,TRBD1,TRBV29-1,NA,CSVGTGGNNGYTF,TGCAGCGTGGGGACAGGGGGCAACAATGGCTACACCTTC
TRBJ1-3,NA,TRBV6-1,NA,CASILRNTIYF,TGTGCCAGCATCCTTAGAAACACCATATATTTT
TRBJ2-3,TRBD2,TRBV4-1,once,CASSQRAGGTDTQYF,TGCGCCAGCAGCCAAAGGGCGGGAGGCACAGATACGCAGTATTTT
TRBJ1-2,NA,TRBV5-1,NA,CASSLSTLTNYGYTF,TGCGCCAGCAGCTTGAGTACCCTTACTAACTATGGCTACACCTTC
TRBJ2-2,TRBD2,TRBV5-1,NA,CASSKSSGNTGELFF,TGCGCCAGCAGCAAGTCTAGCGGTAACACCGGGGAGCTGTTTTTT
TRBJ2-7,TRBD1,TRBV13,NA,CASSFSDRMPYEQYF,TGTGCCAGCAGCTTCTCGGACAGGATGCCCTACGAGCAGTACTTC
TRBJ2-1,TRBD2,TRBV28,NA,CASSNGLAGFTPYNEQFF,TGTGCCAGCAGTAACGGACTAGCGGGATTCACACCCTACAATGAGCAGTTCTTC
TRBJ1-3,NA,TRBV28,NA,CASSLARASSGNTIYF,TGTGCCAGCAGTTTAGCACGGGCAAGCTCTGGAAACACCATATATTTT
TRBJ2-2,NA,TRBV21-1,NA,CASSKGGQGCYLGTGELFF,TGTGCCAGCAGCAAAGGGGGACAGGGTTGTTATCTGGGCACCGGGGAGCTGTTTTTT
TRBJ2-1,TRBD2,TRBV18,NA,CASSPDLSGSGNEQFF,TGTGCCAGCTCACCAGATCTTAGCGGGAGTGGTAATGAGCAGTTCTTC
TRBJ2-1,TRBD2,TRBV18,once,CASSPTGGAGRSQEQFF,TGTGCCAGCTCACCTACGGGGGGGGCAGGACGGAGCCAGGAGCAGTTCTTC
TRBJ1-3,NA,TRBV9,NA,CASSPRAGAGNTIYF,TGTGCCAGCAGCCCCCGTGCAGGGGCGGGAAACACCATATATTTT
TRBJ2-7,TRBD1,TRBV5-1,few,CASSLRTGNSYEQYF,TGCGCCAGCAGCTTACGGACAGGGAACTCCTACGAGCAGTACTTC
TRBJ2-4,NA,TRBV7-2,once,CASSLAGPGYIQYF,TGTGCCAGCAGCTTAGCCGGGCCCGGCTACATTCAGTACTTC
TRBJ2-7,NA,TRBV5-6,many,CASSRGYEQYF,TGTGCCAGCAGCCGGGGTTACGAGCAGTACTTC
TRBJ1-1,NA,TRBV19,NA,CASREGIYTEAFF,TGTGCCAGTAGGGAGGGGATTTACACTGAAGCTTTCTTT
TRBJ2-3,TRBD2,TRBV5-1,few,CASSLPKGLAEGTDTQYF,TGCGCCAGCAGCTTACCGAAAGGACTAGCGGAAGGCACAGATACGCAGTATTTT
TRBJ2-2,NA,TRBV19,NA,CASSMVPTNTGELFF,TGTGCCAGTAGCATGGTGCCAACGAACACCGGGGAGCTGTTTTTT
TRBJ2-2,TRBD1,TRBV6-4,many,CASSVGTDTGELFF,TGTGCCAGCAGTGTAGGGACAGACACCGGGGAGCTGTTTTTT
TRBJ2-7,TRBD2,TRBV5-5,few,CASSLEGLAGAYEQYF,TGTGCCAGCAGCTTGGAAGGGCTAGCGGGAGCCTACGAGCAGTACTTC
TRBJ2-3,TRBD1,TRBV28,NA,CASSSGQGLTDTQYF,TGTGCCAGCAGTTCAGGACAGGGCCTCACAGATACGCAGTATTTT
TRBJ2-3,NA,TRBV7-3,once,CASSQGGAPTDTQYF,TGTGCCAGCAGCCAGGGGGGGGCCCCCACAGATACGCAGTATTTT
TRBJ2-3,NA,TRBV5-1,many,CASSLGQTADTQYF,TGCGCCAGCAGCTTAGGGCAGACGGCGGATACGCAGTATTTT
TRBJ2-2,NA,TRBV10-1,NA,CASSEPYGGLFF,TGCGCCAGCAGTGAGCCCTACGGGGGACTGTTTTTT
TRBJ2-7,NA,TRBV7-2,few,CASSRGRGAYEQYF,TGTGCCAGCAGTCGGGGACGTGGCGCCTACGAGCAGTACTTC
TRBJ2-2,TRBD2,TRBV18,NA,CASSPPLAGGTGELFF,TGTGCCAGCTCACCACCCCTAGCGGGAGGGACCGGGGAGCTGTTTTTT
TRBJ2-7,TRBD2,TRBV27,NA,CASSSSGFYEQYF,TGTGCCAGCAGTTCTAGCGGGTTCTACGAGCAGTACTTC
TRBJ2-1,TRBD2,TRBV5-1,NA,CASSSRLAGGWGNEQFF,TGCGCCAGCAGCTCCAGACTAGCGGGGGGCTGGGGCAATGAGCAGTTCTTC
TRBJ2-6,TRBD1,TRBV15,few,CATSRRGGFGANVLTF,TGTGCCACCAGCAGAAGAGGGGGCTTTGGGGCCAACGTCCTGACTTTC
TRBJ2-3,NA,TRBV7-8,few,CASSFSGTEFTDTQYF,TGTGCCAGCAGCTTTTCCGGAACGGAATTCACAGATACGCAGTATTTT
TRBJ2-1,NA,TRBV6-1,NA,CASSRDRMNEQFF,TGTGCCAGCAGCCGGGACCGGATGAATGAGCAGTTCTTC
TRBJ2-1,NA,TRBV11-3,NA,CASSLADPGEQFF,TGTGCCAGCAGCTTAGCCGACCCTGGTGAGCAGTTCTTC
TRBJ1-1,TRBD1,TRBV19,few,CASSLPTGGVGAFF,TGTGCCAGTAGTCTACCGACAGGGGGCGTGGGAGCTTTCTTT
TRBJ2-7,TRBD2,TRBV5-1,NA,CASSWAMGLGYEQYF,TGCGCCAGCAGCTGGGCTATGGGACTAGGGTACGAGCAGTACTTC
TRBJ2-1,TRBD1,TRBV28,NA,CASNTPGTGVLYNEQFF,TGTGCCAGCAATACCCCCGGGACAGGGGTGCTCTACAATGAGCAGTTCTTC
TRBJ2-7,TRBD2,TRBV19,NA,CASSSSPGGYEQYF,TGTGCCAGTAGTTCCAGTCCGGGGGGCTACGAGCAGTACTTC
TRBJ1-1,TRBD1,TRBV6-4,few,CASRRDSMNTEAFF,TGTGCCAGCAGGAGGGACAGCATGAACACTGAAGCTTTCTTT
TRBJ2-6,TRBD1,TRBV15,few,CATSSEPKGAYGANVLTF,TGTGCCACCAGCAGCGAACCCAAGGGGGCGTATGGGGCCAACGTCCTGACTTTC
TRBJ1-5,TRBD1,TRBV19,NA,CASTRTGSNQPQHF,TGTGCCAGTACCCGGACAGGAAGCAATCAGCCCCAGCATTTT
TRBJ1-5,NA,TRBV6-1,NA,CASSNTTAEYQPQHF,TGTGCCAGCAGTAACACCACGGCAGAGTATCAGCCCCAGCATTTT
TRBJ2-1,TRBD2,TRBV14,NA,CASSPGTSGRADEQFF,TGTGCCAGCAGCCCCGGGACTAGCGGGAGGGCCGATGAGCAGTTCTTC
TRBJ2-4,TRBD2,TRBV7-2,NA,CASSLRTSGVAKNIQYF,TGTGCCAGCAGCTTAAGAACTAGCGGGGTAGCCAAAAACATTCAGTACTTC
TRBJ2-1,TRBD2,TRBV9,NA,CASSVAGGYYNEQFF,TGTGCCAGCAGCGTAGCGGGAGGGTACTACAATGAGCAGTTCTTC
TRBJ2-1,NA,TRBV28,NA,CASSPSWSDPQGNEQFF,TGTGCGAGCAGCCCTTCTTGGAGCGACCCCCAGGGGAATGAGCAGTTCTTC